The clone carrying this T cell receptor (beta chain) was seen more than once but under ten times. Per the germline V gene, CDR1 is MNHNS and CDR2 is SASEGT. The CDR3 is 17 amino acids. Trimming pared 1 base from V and 1 base from J, leaving 13 bases between. This sample is drawn from a study of blood T cell repertoires in COVID-19. The wider study: The United States, Italy and Spain were the sources of the acute and convalescent COVID-19 samples. The cDNA or gDNA used as material had been derived from T cells, B-cell-depleted T cells, or PBMCs.

Profiling relied on immunoSEQ multiplex PCR, and the TCRdb table lists in-frame clones only, not all of them. Altogether 220,000 or so clones are present, around 91% being singletons, with the ten largest covering roughly 15%. Participants, roughly 18 to 100 years old, spanned fewer than 30 US areas. Participant-reported clinical history was the basis for cohort assignment. Sequencing was performed on PBMCs or T cells enriched from blood (not recorded which). The TCR originated in a man younger than 40 who had been exposed to COVID-19. The genes are TRBV6-1 and TRBJ2-2, with a weak D call TRBD1 (6 bases). CDR3 sequence reads: CASSEGDIYLNTGELFF. The CDR3, as DNA: TGTGCCAGCAGTGAAGGGGACATCTACCTGAACACCGGGGAGCTGTTTTTT.